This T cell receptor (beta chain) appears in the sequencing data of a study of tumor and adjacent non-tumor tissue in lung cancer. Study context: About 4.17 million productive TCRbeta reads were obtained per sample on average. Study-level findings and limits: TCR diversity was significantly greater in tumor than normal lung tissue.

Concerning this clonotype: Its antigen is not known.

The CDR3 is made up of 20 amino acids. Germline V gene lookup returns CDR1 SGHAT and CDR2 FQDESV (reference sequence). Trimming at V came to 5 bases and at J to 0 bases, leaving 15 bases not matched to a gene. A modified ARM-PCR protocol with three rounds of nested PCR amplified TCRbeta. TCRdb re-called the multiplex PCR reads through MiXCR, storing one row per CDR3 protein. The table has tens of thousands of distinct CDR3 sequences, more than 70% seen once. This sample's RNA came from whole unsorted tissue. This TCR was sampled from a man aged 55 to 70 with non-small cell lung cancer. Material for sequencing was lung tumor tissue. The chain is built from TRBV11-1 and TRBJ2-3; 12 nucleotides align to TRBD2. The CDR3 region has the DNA TGTGCCAGCAGCGGTTACCGGACTAGCGGGGAACCCCATAGCACAGATACGCAGTATTTT. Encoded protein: CASSGYRTSGEPHSTDTQYF.